This is a list of T cell receptor beta chains from one sample in a study of beta chain features in type 1 diabetes. Here immunoSEQ multiplex PCR was the method, and the copy in TCRdb shows in-frame clones only, minus some. The table shows some 130,000 clones, with about 10% occurring only once. The sample comprised central memory CD4+ T cells from blood. Receptors were obtained from a man aged 25-40 years with type 1 diabetes. Both conserved end residues are part of each CDR3. D genes are given only for firm matches. Size values are once, few and many counts, or a class for expanded clones, and some rows have none.

>TRBV7-3|NA|NA|TRBJ2-3
CASSLRSDSTDTQYF
TGTGCCAGCAGCTTAAGGTCGGACTCCACAGATACGCAGTATTTT
>TRBV18|few|TRBD1|TRBJ2-1
CASSPRQGDSEQFF
TGTGCCAGCTCACCACGGCAGGGGGACAGTGAGCAGTTCTTC
>TRBV2|NA|TRBD1|TRBJ1-3
CASRGTVGNTIYF
TGTGCCAGCAGGGGGACAGTTGGAAACACCATATATTTT
>TRBV19|few|TRBD1|TRBJ1-5
CASSYDGTGNQPQHF
TGTGCCAGTAGTTACGACGGGACAGGTAATCAGCCCCAGCATTTT
>TRBV7-2|few|NA|TRBJ1-1
CASSLREAEAFF
TGTGCCAGCAGCCTCCGCGAGGCTGAAGCTTTCTTT
>TRBV7-2|few|TRBD2|TRBJ2-1
CASSLLGTSEFF
TGTGCCAGCAGCTTGCTGGGGACTAGTGAGTTCTTC
>TRBV5-6|NA|TRBD1|TRBJ2-2
CASSSRQGSIGELFF
TGTGCCAGCAGCTCGCGACAGGGGAGTATCGGGGAGCTGTTTTTT
>TRBV7-9|few|TRBD2|TRBJ2-1
CASSVRDYNNEQFF
TGTGCCAGCAGCGTAAGGGACTACAACAATGAGCAGTTCTTC
>TRBV4-1|few|TRBD1|TRBJ1-2
CASSLDRGYGGYTF
TGCGCCAGCAGCCTCGACAGGGGATACGGTGGCTACACCTTC
>TRBV18|NA|NA|TRBJ1-5
CASSPSSDQPQHF
TGTGCCAGCTCACCATCCAGTGATCAGCCCCAGCATTTT
>TRBV2|few|TRBD1|TRBJ2-1
CASKQGANNEQFF
TGTGCCAGCAAGCAGGGGGCTAACAATGAGCAGTTCTTC
>TRBV4-1|few|NA|TRBJ2-3
CASSHMDTQYF
TGCGCCAGCAGCCACATGGATACGCAGTATTTT
>TRBV10-2|NA|NA|TRBJ2-5
CASSSSGLSETQYF
TGCGCCAGCAGTTCGTCAGGGTTATCGGAGACCCAGTACTTC
>TRBV5-1|NA|NA|TRBJ2-3
CASSLEVSRRSDTQYF
TGCGCCAGCAGCTTGGAAGTCTCACGTCGGTCAGATACGCAGTATTTT
>TRBV20-1|NA|TRBD1|TRBJ1-1
CSARGYRGAFF
TGCAGTGCTAGGGGATACAGGGGAGCTTTCTTT
>TRBV15|few|TRBD1|TRBJ2-1
CATSRVFSAGGNEQFF
TGTGCCACCAGCAGAGTATTCTCGGCAGGGGGCAATGAGCAGTTCTTC
>TRBV28|NA|NA|TRBJ1-2
CASSLFQGRGYTF
TGTGCCAGCAGTTTATTTCAGGGCCGAGGCTACACCTTC
>TRBV5-5|many|TRBD1|TRBJ2-1
CASSFWTGFDEQFF
TGTGCCAGCAGCTTCTGGACAGGGTTCGATGAGCAGTTCTTC
>TRBV28|NA|NA|TRBJ2-1
CASSLDPTRGNEQFF
TGTGCCAGCAGTTTAGATCCGACCCGGGGCAATGAGCAGTTCTTC
>TRBV10-3|few|TRBD1|TRBJ1-5
CAISESRDREGQPQHF
TGTGCCATCAGTGAGTCAAGAGACAGGGAAGGACAGCCCCAGCATTTT
>TRBV4-3|few|NA|TRBJ2-3
CASSPGPLSGTDTQYF
TGCGCCAGCAGCCCCGGTCCCTTGTCTGGCACAGATACGCAGTATTTT
>TRBV28|few|NA|TRBJ2-3
CASSSPGRRTDTQYF
TGTGCCAGCAGCTCCCCGGGGAGACGCACAGATACGCAGTATTTT
>TRBV15|NA|TRBD1|TRBJ2-7
CATSREVSGQGGYEQYF
TGTGCCACCAGCAGAGAAGTCTCAGGACAGGGAGGCTACGAGCAGTACTTC
>TRBV5-1|NA|NA|TRBJ2-7
CASRTGESSEQYF
TGCGCCAGCAGGACAGGAGAATCCTCCGAGCAGTACTTC
>TRBV6-5|NA|NA|TRBJ2-3
CASSYGSRGVTDTQYF
TGTGCCAGCAGTTACGGTTCGCGGGGAGTCACAGATACGCAGTATTTT
>TRBV29-1|few|TRBD1|TRBJ1-2
CSVDTGGRGYTF
TGCAGCGTAGACACAGGGGGCAGGGGCTACACCTTC
>TRBV6-6|few|TRBD1|TRBJ2-1
CASSHWDREGEQFF
TGTGCCAGCAGTCACTGGGACAGGGAAGGTGAGCAGTTCTTC
>TRBV27|NA|NA|TRBJ1-6
CASSLSGRGSNSPLHF
TGTGCCAGCAGTTTATCGGGAAGGGGCTCAAATTCACCCCTCCACTTT
>TRBV9|NA|NA|TRBJ1-3
CASSVDPGHLAGNTIYF
TGTGCCAGCAGCGTAGATCCAGGACACCTGGCAGGAAACACCATATATTTT
>TRBV2|NA|NA|TRBJ2-5
CASSLRVGETQYF
TGTGCCAGCAGTCTCAGGGTGGGGGAGACCCAGTACTTC
>TRBV7-2|few|NA|TRBJ2-6
CASSLGRVGNVLTF
TGTGCCAGCAGCTTGGGCAGGGTGGGCAACGTCCTGACTTTC